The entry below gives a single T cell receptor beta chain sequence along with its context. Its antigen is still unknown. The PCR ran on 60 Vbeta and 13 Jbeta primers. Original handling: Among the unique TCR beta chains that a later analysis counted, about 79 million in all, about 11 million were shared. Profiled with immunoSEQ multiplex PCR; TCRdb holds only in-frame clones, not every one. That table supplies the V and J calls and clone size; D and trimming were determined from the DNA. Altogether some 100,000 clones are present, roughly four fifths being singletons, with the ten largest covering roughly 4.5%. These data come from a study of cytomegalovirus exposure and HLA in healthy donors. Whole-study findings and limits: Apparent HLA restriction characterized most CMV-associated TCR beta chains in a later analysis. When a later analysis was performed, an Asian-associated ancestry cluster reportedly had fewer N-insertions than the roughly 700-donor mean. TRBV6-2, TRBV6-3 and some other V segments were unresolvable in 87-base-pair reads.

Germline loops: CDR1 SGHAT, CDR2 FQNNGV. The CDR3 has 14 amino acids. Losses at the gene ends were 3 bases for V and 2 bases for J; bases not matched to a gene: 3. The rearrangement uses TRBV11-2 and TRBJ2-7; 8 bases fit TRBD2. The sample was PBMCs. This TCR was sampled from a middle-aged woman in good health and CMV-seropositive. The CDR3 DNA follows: TGTGCCAGCAGCTTGCTAGCGGGTCCCTACGAGCAGTACTTC. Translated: CASSLLAGPYEQYF.